The present entry profiles one TCR beta chain with its context. The data derive from a study of cytomegalovirus exposure and HLA in healthy donors. Study summary: Around 190 million T cells yielded 117 million unique TCR beta sequences, as an earlier analysis found.

This CDR3 has 16 residues. The V end lost 2 bases, the J end lost 3 bases, and 14 bases lay between the germline ends. CDR1 and CDR2 (germline): MNHNS, SASEGT. 13 Jbeta primers and 60 Vbeta primers were used for the PCR. The method was immunoSEQ multiplex PCR; TCRdb's version includes in-frame clones alone and lacks a portion of them. This table holds approximately 170,000 clones, 80% to 90% found once. This TCR came from a male donor in good health and CMV-seronegative. The sequenced sample was PBMCs. The genes are TRBV6-1 and TRBJ1-5; possible D gene TRBD1, 6 bases. The DNA of the CDR3 is TGTGCCAGCAGTGAAAGGGGGGGGGCCCTCAATCAGCCCCAGCATTTT. It codes for CASSERGGALNQPQHF.